This T cell receptor beta chain was captured in a study of T-cell reconstitution after alpha-beta-depleted transplantation in children. This CDR3 has 14 residues. Trimming pared 6 bases from V and 0 bases from J, leaving 12 bases between. The germline CDR1 and CDR2 sequences are SGHTA and FQGNSA. On this clonotype: This sequence may be a read error, since a much larger clone differs from it by one base.

Library preparation (for TCRbeta) was performed with unique molecular identifiers. Each CDR3 protein is one row after TCRdb ran MiXCR on the PCR reads. This sample yields 400,000 to 550,000 distinct CDR3 sequences, of which about 10% are seen a single time; just over 2% belongs to the top ten. The J gene is TRBJ2-7, the V gene TRBV7-2; D possibly corresponds to TRBD2 (5 bases). The sequencing used PBMCs, collected before TCRalphabeta/CD19-depleted stem cell transplant. This clonotype originated in a child aged 2-9 years with inherited bone marrow failure, due to receive a stem cell transplant. CDR3 loop: CASRRAERSYEQYF. The DNA for the CDR3 is TGTGCCAGCAGACGAGCGGAACGCTCCTACGAGCAGTACTTC.